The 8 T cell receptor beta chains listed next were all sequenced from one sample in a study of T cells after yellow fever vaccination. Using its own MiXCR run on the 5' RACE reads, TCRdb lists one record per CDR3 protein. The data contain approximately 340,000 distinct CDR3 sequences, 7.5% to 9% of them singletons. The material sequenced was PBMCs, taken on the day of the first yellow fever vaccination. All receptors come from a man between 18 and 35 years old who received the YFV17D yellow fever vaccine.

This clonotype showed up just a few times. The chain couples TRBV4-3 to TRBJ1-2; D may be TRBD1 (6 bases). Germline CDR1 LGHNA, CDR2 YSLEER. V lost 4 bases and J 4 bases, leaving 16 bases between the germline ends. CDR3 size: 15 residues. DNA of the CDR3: TGCGCCAGCAGCCCGGGGCAGGGGTCGGGCTATGGCTACACCTTC. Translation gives CASSPGQGSGYGYTF.

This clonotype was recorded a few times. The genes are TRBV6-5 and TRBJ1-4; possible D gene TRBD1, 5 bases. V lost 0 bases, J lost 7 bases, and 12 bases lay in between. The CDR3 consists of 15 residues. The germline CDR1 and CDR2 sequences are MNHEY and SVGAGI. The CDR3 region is CASSYSQGIGEKLFF. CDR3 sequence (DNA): TGTGCCAGCAGTTACTCGCAGGGAATCGGTGAAAAACTGTTTTTT.

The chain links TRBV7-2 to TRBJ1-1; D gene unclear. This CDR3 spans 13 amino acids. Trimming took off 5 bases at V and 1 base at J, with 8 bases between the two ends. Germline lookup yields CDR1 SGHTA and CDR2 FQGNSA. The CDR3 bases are TGTGCCAGCAGCCAGCAGCCGAACACTGAAGCTTTCTTT. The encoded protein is CASSQQPNTEAFF.

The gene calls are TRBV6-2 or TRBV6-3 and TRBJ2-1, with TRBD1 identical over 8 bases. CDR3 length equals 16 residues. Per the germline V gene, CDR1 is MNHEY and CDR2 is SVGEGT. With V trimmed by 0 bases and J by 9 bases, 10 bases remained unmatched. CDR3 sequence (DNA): TGTGCCAGCAGTTACTCTAGAGAGAGGGGGACAGGTGAGCAGTTCTTC. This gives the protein CASSYSRERGTGEQFF.

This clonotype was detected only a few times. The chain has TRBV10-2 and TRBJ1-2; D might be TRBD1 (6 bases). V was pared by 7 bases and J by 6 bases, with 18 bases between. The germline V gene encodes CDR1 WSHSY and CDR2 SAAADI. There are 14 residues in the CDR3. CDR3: CASTPPGAEDGYTF. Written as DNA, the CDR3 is TGCGCCAGCACCCCACCGGGGGCGGAAGATGGCTACACCTTC.

As DNA, the CDR3 is TGCGCCAGCAGCTTGGGGGGACTCCTGAACACCGGGGAGCTGTTTTTT. Translated, it gives CASSLGGLLNTGELFF. V is TRBV5-1 and J is TRBJ2-2; a weak D match, TRBD2 (6 bases). This CDR3 has 16 residues. V was clipped by 0 bases and J by 1 base, with 10 bases between them. CDR1 is SGHRS, CDR2 YFSETQ, per germline.

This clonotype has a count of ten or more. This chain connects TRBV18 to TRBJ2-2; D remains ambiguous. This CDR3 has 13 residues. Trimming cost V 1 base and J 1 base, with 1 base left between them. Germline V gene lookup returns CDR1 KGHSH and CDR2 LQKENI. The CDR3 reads CASSPRNTGELFF. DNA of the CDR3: TGTGCCAGCTCACCACGGAACACCGGGGAGCTGTTTTTT.

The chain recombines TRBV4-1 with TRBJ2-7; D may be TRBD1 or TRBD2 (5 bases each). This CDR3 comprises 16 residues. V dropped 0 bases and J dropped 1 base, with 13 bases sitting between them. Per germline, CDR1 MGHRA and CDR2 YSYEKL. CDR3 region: CASSQDHGTGSYEQYF. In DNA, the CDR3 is TGCGCCAGCAGCCAAGATCATGGGACGGGGTCCTACGAGCAGTACTTC.